A single sample gave rise to the 19 T cell receptor beta chains below, sequenced in a study of blood T cell repertoires in COVID-19. TCRdb's copy holds only in-frame clones and misses some; the assay was immunoSEQ multiplex PCR. The data hold roughly 150,000 clones, with around nine tenths observed a single time. The specimen was peripheral blood. All receptors come from a human donor in a cohort sampled during active COVID-19.

Only a few counts were recorded for this clone. The chain has TRBV7-9 and TRBJ1-2, with D perhaps matching TRBD1 (5 bases). The CDR3 is 14 amino acids. Trimming removed 0 bases from V and 4 bases from J, with 9 bases in between. Germline V gives CDR1 SEHNR, CDR2 FQNEAQ (reference sequence). The CDR3 loop reads CASSLAGEAYGYTF. CDR3 DNA sequence: TGTGCCAGCAGCTTAGCGGGGGAGGCCTATGGCTACACCTTC.

This clone was recorded a few times. This sample also contains other DNA sequences that code for the same CDR3. The rearrangement joins TRBV9 to TRBJ1-1; maybe TRBD1 (5 bases). Germline V gene data show CDR1 as SGDLS and CDR2 as YYNGEE. The CDR3 sequence is 16 residues long. With 1 base removed from V and 0 bases from J, the gap between germline ends came to 13 bases. CDR3 loop: CASSVRGGALNTEAFF. In DNA form, the CDR3 reads TGTGCCAGCAGCGTAAGGGGAGGGGCTCTGAACACTGAAGCTTTCTTT.

The J gene is TRBJ2-7, the V gene TRBV5-1, with 11 bases matching TRBD2. V shed 3 bases, J shed 2 bases, and the junction held 1 base outside the gene matches. The CDR3 spans 14 residues. Germline CDR1 reads SGHRS; CDR2 reads YFSETQ. This CDR3 reads CASSSLAGAYEQYF. CDR3 in DNA: TGCGCCAGCAGCTCACTAGCGGGAGCCTACGAGCAGTACTTC.

The rearrangement uses TRBV27 and TRBJ2-1; 13 bases agree with TRBD2. Trimming took 6 bases from V and 13 from J; bases not matched to a gene: 9. The CDR3 consists of 14 residues. Germline V lookup: CDR1 MNHEY, CDR2 SMNVEV (reference sequence). This CDR3 reads CASRPGLAGVFQFF. The CDR3, as DNA: TGTGCCAGCAGACCCGGACTAGCGGGAGTATTTCAGTTCTTC.

The rearrangement joins TRBV4-1 to TRBJ2-5, with 10 bases that match TRBD2. The CDR3 is made up of 15 amino acids. After removal of 4 bases from V and 1 base from J, the junction contained 3 bases not matched to a gene. The germline gives CDR1 MGHRA, CDR2 YSYEKL. For the CDR3, the DNA is TGCGCCAGCAGCCTTAGCGGGAGGACCCAAGAGACCCAGTACTTC. Protein product: CASSLSGRTQETQYF.

The V call is TRBV5-6, the J call TRBJ2-2; the D gene is possibly TRBD1 (6 bases). Trimming shortened V by 4 bases and J by 7 bases, and 17 bases separated the two germline ends. Looked up from germline, CDR1 is SGHDT and CDR2 is YYEEEE. The CDR3 is 15 amino acids. The chain's CDR3 is CASSGGRGYGGELFF. CDR3 in DNA: TGTGCCAGCAGCGGTGGCAGGGGATATGGCGGGGAGCTGTTTTTT.

This chain joins TRBV6-5 and TRBJ1-1; D perhaps matches TRBD1 (6 bases). The ends were cut back, 5 bases at V and 9 bases at J, with 19 bases in the middle. The germline V gene encodes CDR1 MNHEY and CDR2 SVGAGI. This CDR3 region has 14 residues. This CDR3 reads CASSPLQTGLKAFF. The CDR3 coding sequence is TGTGCCAGCAGTCCGCTCCAGACAGGTTTAAAAGCTTTCTTT.

This chain joins TRBV9 and TRBJ2-7; D gene ambiguous. Trimming stripped 3 bases from V and 0 bases from J, with 16 bases between. Germline CDR1 SGDLS, CDR2 YYNGEE. The length of the CDR3 is 16 residues. The CDR3 DNA follows: TGTGCCAGCAGCGCAGATCGGAGCGCGCGCTCCTACGAGCAGTACTTC. Translation gives CASSADRSARSYEQYF.

The gene calls are TRBV9 and TRBJ2-1, with D perhaps matching TRBD1 (6 bases). The V end lost 0 bases, the J end lost 8 bases, and 12 bases lay between the germline ends. This CDR3 is built from 14 residues. In germline, CDR1 is SGDLS, CDR2 YYNGEE. The DNA of the CDR3 is TGTGCCAGCAGCGTAGTGGGGGCTCGGGATGAGCAGTTCTTC. This codes for CASSVVGARDEQFF.

This chain connects TRBV7-2 to TRBJ2-2; tentative D call: TRBD2 (6 bases). This CDR3 has 16 residues. Per the germline V gene, CDR1 is SGHTA and CDR2 is FQGNSA. Trimming stripped 4 bases from V and 6 bases from J, with 18 bases between. Here the CDR3 DNA reads TGTGCCAGCAGCTCACCGACTAGGGCTATTTCCGGGGAGCTGTTTTTT. This codes for CASSSPTRAISGELFF.

This clone came up once. The V gene is TRBV27, the J gene TRBJ2-3; the D gene is possibly TRBD2 (6 bases). CDR1 is MNHEY, CDR2 SMNVEV, per germline (reference sequence). Trimming stripped 4 bases from V and 2 bases from J, with 13 bases between. The CDR3 loop spans 15 amino acids. CDR3: CASSSFAGPTDTQYF. The DNA of the CDR3 is TGTGCCAGCAGTTCATTTGCGGGACCCACAGATACGCAGTATTTT.

This clone was found once. The J gene is TRBJ1-6, the V gene TRBV7-6; TRBD1 agrees at 7 bases. This CDR3 is 15 amino acids long. Per germline, CDR1 SGHVS and CDR2 FNYEAQ. Unmatched junction bases numbered 7, after V lost 1 base and J lost 10 bases. The CDR3 sequence is CASSLDVGGRSPLHF. The CDR3 DNA reads as TGTGCCAGCAGCTTAGATGTAGGGGGCAGATCACCCCTCCACTTT.

The chain uses TRBV6-1 and TRBJ1-5; 8 bases line up with TRBD1. J was trimmed by 4 bases and V by 3 bases; bases with no gene match: 2. This CDR3 is 14 amino acids long. Germline V lookup: CDR1 MNHNS, CDR2 SASEGT. CDR3 DNA: TGTGCCAGCAGTGAGGGACAGGCAAATCAGCCCCAGCATTTT. Translation: CASSEGQANQPQHF.

The chain joins TRBV7-9 to TRBJ2-1, with D unresolved. V gave up 1 base and J gave up 1 base, with 5 bases separating them. The CDR3 runs to 14 residues. Germline V gene data show CDR1 as SEHNR and CDR2 as FQNEAQ (reference sequence). CDR3 residues: CASSLVKSYNEQFF. The CDR3 DNA follows: TGTGCCAGCAGCTTAGTCAAATCCTACAATGAGCAGTTCTTC. Based on the CDR3 plus reference TRBV7-9 and TRBJ2-1, the full variable domain is DTGVSQNPRHKITKRGQNVTFRCDPISEHNRLYWYRQTLGQGPEFLTYFQNEAQLEKSRLLSDRFSAERPKGSFSTLEIQRTEQGDSAMYLCASSLVKSYNEQFFGPGTRLTVL.

The CDR3 region is CASSFGPNTEAFF. CDR3 coding DNA: TGTGCCAGCAGTTTTGGGCCGAACACTGAAGCTTTCTTT. The chain carries TRBV28 and TRBJ1-1, with D unresolved. Germline V lookup: CDR1 MDHEN, CDR2 SYDVKM. V gave up 3 bases and J gave up 1 base, with 6 bases separating them. CDR3 size: 13 residues.

The chain uses TRBV7-2 and TRBJ1-3; 7 nucleotides agree with TRBD1. This CDR3 comprises 16 residues. Unmatched junction bases numbered 8, after V lost 4 bases and J lost 2 bases. The germline gives CDR1 SGHTA, CDR2 FQGNSA. The chain's CDR3 is CASSSSGGTAGNTIYF. CDR3 coding DNA: TGTGCCAGCAGCTCTAGCGGGGGGACAGCTGGAAACACCATATATTTT.

This chain joins TRBV27 and TRBJ1-2; 9 bases agree with TRBD1. Germline V gives CDR1 MNHEY, CDR2 SMNVEV (reference sequence). The CDR3 extends over 13 amino acids. V lost 8 bases and J lost 4; bases outside the gene matches: 5. Here the CDR3 reads CASWGQGIYGYTF. The DNA of the CDR3 is TGTGCCAGCTGGGGACAGGGAATCTATGGCTACACCTTC.

This clone was seen just once. The J gene is TRBJ2-5, the V gene TRBV2; 15 bases align to TRBD2. The CDR3 is 18 amino acids. The V gene's germline CDR1 is SNHLY and CDR2 FYNNEI. The V segment lost 6 bases and the J segment 2 bases; nucleotides outside the gene matches: 10. Written as DNA, the CDR3 is TGTGCCAGCAGCCGGACTAGCGGGAGGGCCAATAAACAAGAGACCCAGTACTTC. Amino acid sequence: CASSRTSGRANKQETQYF.

The chain has TRBV29-1 and TRBJ1-1, with TRBD1 matching over 9 bases. The germline V gene encodes CDR1 SQVTM and CDR2 ANQGSEA. The CDR3 totals 16 residues. V shed 7 bases and J 1 base; nucleotides not matched to a gene: 13. CDR3 in amino acids: CSGIDPGQGRNTEAFF. Here the CDR3 DNA reads TGCAGCGGGATCGATCCGGGACAGGGCAGGAACACTGAAGCTTTCTTT.